These 8 T cell receptor beta chains came from one sample sequenced in a study of response to subunit inactivated influenza vaccine. In TCRdb, the RT-PCR reads were re-called with MiXCR into one record per CDR3 protein. The repertoire holds roughly 760,000 distinct CDR3 sequences, with 21% as singletons. Sequencing was performed on PBMCs from blood, taken 5 to 6 days after vaccination. These receptors all stem from a man aged 45-65 years who received an inactivated influenza vaccine.

The chain links TRBV20-1 to TRBJ2-7, with a possible D match to TRBD2 (7 bases). V was trimmed by 4 bases and J by 2 bases, leaving 15 bases between them. The CDR3 length is 14 residues. The germline CDR1 and CDR2 sequences are DFQATT and SNEGSKA (reference sequence). The CDR3 loop is CSATRGAGAYEQYF. The CDR3 DNA sequence: TGCAGTGCTACCCGGGGGGCCGGGGCCTACGAGCAGTACTTC.

V gene TRBV12-3 or TRBV12-4 combines with J gene TRBJ2-2; D tentatively fits TRBD1 or TRBD2 (6 bases each). The CDR3 contains 15 residues. Trimming pared 2 bases from V and 5 bases from J, leaving 12 bases between. CDR3 bases: TGTGCCAGCAGTTTAACAGGGAGGTTTACCGGGGAGCTGTTTTTT. Protein: CASSLTGRFTGELFF.

The CDR3 sequence: CAISAGTGYSYEQYF. In DNA, the CDR3 is TGTGCCATCAGTGCCGGGACAGGGTATTCCTACGAGCAGTACTTC. The V gene is TRBV10-3, the J gene TRBJ2-7, with 9 nucleotides matching TRBD1. Losses at the gene ends were 4 bases for V and 1 base for J; bases not matched to a gene: 5. The CDR3 is made up of 15 amino acids. The germline CDR1 and CDR2 sequences are ENHRY and SYGVKD.

This clonotype showed up just a few times. The rearrangement links TRBV7-3 to TRBJ2-1; tentatively, D is TRBD1 or TRBD2 (5 bases each). Between the trimmed V and J ends, which lost 2 bases and 4 bases, there was a span of 9 bases. The CDR3 sequence is 14 residues long. CDR1 SGHTA and CDR2 FQGTGA come from the germline V gene. The chain's CDR3 is CASSLVGTYNEQFF. CDR3 sequence (DNA): TGTGCCAGCAGCTTAGTAGGGACGTACAATGAGCAGTTCTTC.

The chain couples TRBV20-1 to TRBJ1-1; D gene uncertain. The CDR3 sequence is 10 residues long. Germline lookup yields CDR1 DFQATT and CDR2 SNEGSKA (reference sequence). Trimming left V 5 bases short and J 3 bases short, with 4 bases between. The CDR3 protein is CSAEDTEAFF. In nucleotides, the CDR3 is TGCAGTGCTGAGGACACTGAAGCTTTCTTT.

Here the CDR3 reads CSARDLRGTNYGYTF. The CDR3 bases are TGCAGTGCTAGAGATCTCAGGGGAACTAACTATGGCTACACCTTC. The J gene is TRBJ1-2, the V gene TRBV20-1, with D tentatively TRBD1 (6 bases). Germline V gene data show CDR1 as DFQATT and CDR2 as SNEGSKA (reference sequence). Trimming pared 0 bases from V and 0 bases from J, leaving 11 bases between. This CDR3 is 15 amino acids long.

This clonotype was observed a few times. Compared with germline, one end of the junction differs, possibly owing to a read error. CDR3 protein: CASSLWEGQPQHF. CDR3 in DNA: TGTGCTAGCAGCTTATGGGAGGGACAGCCCCAGCATTTT. The chain couples TRBV7-7 to TRBJ1-5; D unclear. Germline-derived CDR1 and CDR2 are SSHAT and FNYEAQ (reference sequence). This CDR3 is built from 13 residues. The variable domain in full, with the rest retrieved from reference TRBV7-7 and TRBJ1-5, is GAGVSQSPRYKVTKRGQDVTLRCDPISSHATLYWYQQALGQGPEFLTYFNYEAQPDKSGLPSDRFSAERPEGSISTLTIQRTEQRDSAMYRCASSLWEGQPQHFGDGTRLSIL.

This clonotype was observed a few times. J is TRBJ2-2 and V is TRBV7-9; D may be TRBD1 (7 bases). V was trimmed by 4 bases and J by 5 bases, leaving 17 bases between them. Germline-derived CDR1 and CDR2 are SEHNR and FQNEAQ (reference sequence). The CDR3 is made up of 16 amino acids. The CDR3 DNA sequence: TGTGCCAGCAGCTCAGGGGGGACAAGAGGGACCGGGGAGCTGTTTTTT. Translating it yields CASSSGGTRGTGELFF.